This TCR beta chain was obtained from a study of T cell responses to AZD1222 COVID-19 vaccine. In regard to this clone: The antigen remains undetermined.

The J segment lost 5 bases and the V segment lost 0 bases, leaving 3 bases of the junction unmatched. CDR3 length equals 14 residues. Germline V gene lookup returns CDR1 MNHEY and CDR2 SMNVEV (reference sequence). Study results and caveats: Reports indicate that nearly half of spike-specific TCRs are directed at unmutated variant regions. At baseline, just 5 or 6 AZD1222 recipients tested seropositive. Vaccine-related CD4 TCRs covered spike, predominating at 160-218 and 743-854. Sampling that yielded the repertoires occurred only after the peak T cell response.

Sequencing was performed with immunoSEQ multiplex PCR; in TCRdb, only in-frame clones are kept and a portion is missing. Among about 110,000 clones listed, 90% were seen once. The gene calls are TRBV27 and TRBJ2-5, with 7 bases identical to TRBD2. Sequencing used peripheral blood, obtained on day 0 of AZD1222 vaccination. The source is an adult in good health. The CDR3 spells CASSLSLARETQYF. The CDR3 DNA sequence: TGTGCCAGCAGTTTATCACTAGCGAGGGAGACCCAGTACTTC.